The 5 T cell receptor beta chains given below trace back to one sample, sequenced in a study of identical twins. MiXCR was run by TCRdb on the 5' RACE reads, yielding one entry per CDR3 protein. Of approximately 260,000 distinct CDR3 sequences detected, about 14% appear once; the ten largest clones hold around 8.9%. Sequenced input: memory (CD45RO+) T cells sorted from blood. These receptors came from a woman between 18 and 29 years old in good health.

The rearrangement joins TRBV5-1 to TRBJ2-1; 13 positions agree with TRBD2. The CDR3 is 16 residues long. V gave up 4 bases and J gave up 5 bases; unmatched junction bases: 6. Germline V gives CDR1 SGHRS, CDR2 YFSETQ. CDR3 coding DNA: TGCGCCAGCAGCCGGTCGACTAGCGGGGGGAACAATGAGCAGTTCTTC. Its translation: CASSRSTSGGNNEQFF.

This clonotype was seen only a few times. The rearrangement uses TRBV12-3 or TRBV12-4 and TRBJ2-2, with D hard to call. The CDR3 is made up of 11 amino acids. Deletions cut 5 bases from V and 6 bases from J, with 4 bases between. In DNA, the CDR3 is TGTGCCAGCAGTGGGGCCGGGGAGCTGTTTTTT. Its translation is CASSGAGELFF.

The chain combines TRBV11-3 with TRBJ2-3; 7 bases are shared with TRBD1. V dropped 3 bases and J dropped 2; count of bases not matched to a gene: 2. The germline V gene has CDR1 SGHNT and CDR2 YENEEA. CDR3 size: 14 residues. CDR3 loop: CASSFDRDTDTQYF. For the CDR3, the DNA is TGTGCCAGCAGCTTCGACAGGGACACAGATACGCAGTATTTT.

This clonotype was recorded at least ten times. The CDR3 region has the DNA TGCGCCAGCAGCTTGTACAGTACCGTCGGGGAGCTGTTTTTT. It encodes CASSLYSTVGELFF. V usage is TRBV5-1 and J usage is TRBJ2-2; D not resolved. Germline V gene lookup returns CDR1 SGHRS and CDR2 YFSETQ. V lost 1 base and J 7 bases, leaving 11 bases between the germline ends. CDR3 length: 14 residues.

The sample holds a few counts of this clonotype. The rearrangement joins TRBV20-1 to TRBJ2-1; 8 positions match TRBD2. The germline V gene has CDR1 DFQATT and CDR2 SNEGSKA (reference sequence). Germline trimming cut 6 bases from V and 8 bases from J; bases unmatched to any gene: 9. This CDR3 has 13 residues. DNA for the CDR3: TGCAGTGCGTATAGCGGGATAGCTCATGAGCAGTTCTTC. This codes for CSAYSGIAHEQFF.